Detailed here is one TCR beta chain. Its specificity is not known. These data belong to a study of neoadjuvant anti-PD-1 for oral cavity cancer. Study context: Around day 43, patients without progression received a fourth nivolumab dose before surgery.

Losses at the gene ends were 5 bases for V and 8 bases for J; bases not matched to a gene: 8. The CDR3 totals 14 residues. Germline CDR1 reads SGHTA; CDR2 reads FQGNSA. Study observations and caveats: Treg/Th17 ratio rose with pretreatment blood and fell with post-treatment tumor TCRbeta clonality.

The time point was: after neoadjuvant nivolumab, at surgical resection. The repertoire was sequenced with immunoSEQ multiplex PCR; TCRdb's copy has only in-frame clones and lacks some. The repertoire holds about 7,900 clones, with 55% to 65% as singletons. The clonotype originates from a person aged 40 to 85 with oral cavity squamous cell carcinoma. The source material was PBMCs, sampled after nivolumab (anti-PD-1) treatment. The rearrangement joins TRBV7-2 to TRBJ1-4; TRBD1 matches 7 bases. The CDR3 region has the DNA TGTGCCAGCAGCCAAAGACAGGGAAGAGAAAAACTGTTTTTT. It translates to CASSQRQGREKLFF.